What follows are 13 T cell receptor beta chains derived from one specimen sequenced in a study of blood T cell repertoires in COVID-19. Only in-frame clones appear in the TCRdb table, and some are missing; sequencing was by immunoSEQ multiplex PCR. The sample carries about 67,000 clones, roughly 87% recorded once. The sample was peripheral blood. Receptors were obtained from a woman at least 80 years old with acute or convalescent COVID-19.

The CDR3 region is CASSQDRGTSETYNEQFF. CDR3 nucleotide sequence: TGTGCCAGCAGCCAAGATCGGGGTACTAGCGAGACCTACAATGAGCAGTTCTTC. The V gene is TRBV3-1 (or the pseudogene TRBV3-2), the J gene TRBJ2-1; 7 nucleotides agree with TRBD2. This CDR3 is 18 amino acids long. Germline V gene sequence: CDR1 LGHDT, CDR2 YNNKEL (reference sequence). The V gene end was trimmed by 0 bases and the J gene end by 2 bases; junction bases not matched to a gene: 10.

The chain uses TRBV6-6 and TRBJ1-5; TRBD1 is a possible D gene (6 bases). V lost 2 bases and J lost 9, with 17 bases in between. Germline V lookup: CDR1 MNHNY, CDR2 SVGAGI (reference sequence). This CDR3 is built from 15 residues. Here the CDR3 reads CASSYKAGAGGPQHF. The CDR3 coding sequence is TGTGCCAGCAGTTACAAAGCAGGGGCCGGTGGGCCCCAGCATTTT.

The chain combines TRBV19 with TRBJ2-5, with 9 bases that match TRBD2. Trimming cost V 5 bases and J 4 bases; bases outside gene matches: 14. The V gene's germline CDR1 is LNHDA and CDR2 SQIVND (reference sequence). This CDR3 contains 17 residues. Here the CDR3 reads CASSFRPSGGPAETQYF. The DNA for the CDR3 is TGTGCCAGTAGTTTTAGGCCGAGCGGGGGGCCGGCAGAGACCCAGTACTTC.

This clone was seen just once. This rearrangement joins TRBV6-6 to TRBJ1-5; D perhaps matches TRBD1 (5 bases). V was shortened by 2 bases and J by 6 bases, with 17 bases between the two germline ends. Per germline, CDR1 MNHNY and CDR2 SVGAGI (reference sequence). The CDR3 is made up of 16 amino acids. CDR3 loop: CASSYGEWTRGQPQHF. The DNA for the CDR3 is TGTGCCAGCAGTTACGGGGAGTGGACTAGGGGTCAGCCCCAGCATTTT.

This chain joins TRBV4-3 and TRBJ1-1; a possible D gene is TRBD1 (5 bases). The ends were cut back, 0 bases at V and 11 bases at J, with 13 bases in the middle. CDR1 is LGHNA, CDR2 YSLEER, per germline. This CDR3 region has 13 residues. The CDR3 sequence: CASSQDLRDRAFF. The CDR3, as DNA: TGCGCCAGCAGCCAAGATTTGCGGGACCGGGCTTTCTTT.

There are a few counts of this clone. The genes are TRBV29-1 and TRBJ1-1; D might be TRBD1 (5 bases). Germline V gene lookup returns CDR1 SQVTM and CDR2 ANQGSEA. V lost 7 bases and J 3 bases, leaving 15 bases between the germline ends. The CDR3 runs 13 residues. The CDR3: CSAHSWGDTEAFF. For the CDR3, the DNA is TGCAGCGCCCATTCGTGGGGGGACACTGAAGCTTTCTTT.

This clone was detected once. The chain is built from TRBV15 and TRBJ2-6, with D possibly matching TRBD1 (5 bases). Trimming took off 4 bases at V and 0 bases at J, with 7 bases between the two ends. CDR1 is LNHNV and CDR2 is YYDKDF in the germline V gene (reference sequence). CDR3 length: 15 amino acids. The CDR3 nucleotides are TGTGCCACCAGCACCAGGGACTCTGGGGCCAACGTCCTGACTTTC. Translated, it gives CATSTRDSGANVLTF.

The genes are TRBV5-4 and TRBJ1-4; unclear D gene. The germline V and J ends were trimmed by 0 bases and 12 bases, with 6 bases remaining between them. CDR1 and CDR2 from the germline V gene are SGHNT and YYREEE (reference sequence). CDR3 size: 11 residues. CDR3 nucleotides: TGTGCCAGCAGCTTGGATGGAGAACTGTTTTTT. It is translated as CASSLDGELFF.

The CDR3 DNA sequence: TGTGCCAGCAGTTTACGCCAGCAGAGGACTGAAGCTTTCTTT. It specifies CASSLRQQRTEAFF. The genes are TRBV28 and TRBJ1-1; D not certain. The germline CDR1 and CDR2 sequences are MDHEN and SYDVKM. This CDR3 has 14 amino acids. V was trimmed by 2 bases and J by 5 bases, leaving 12 bases between them.

This clone was seen only a few times. Other DNA sequences in this sample translate to the same CDR3. This rearrangement joins TRBV7-2 to TRBJ2-7; 8 positions agree with TRBD2. CDR3 length equals 13 residues. Germline V gives CDR1 SGHTA, CDR2 FQGNSA. The J segment lost 5 bases and the V segment lost 5 bases, leaving 5 bases of the junction unmatched. The DNA of the CDR3 is TGTGCCAGCAGCCCGCGGGGGGTCCACGAGCAGTACTTC. Protein sequence: CASSPRGVHEQYF.

CDR3 amino acids: CASEIHTSGEQFF. In DNA, the CDR3 is TGTGCCAGCGAAATCCACACTAGCGGTGAGCAGTTCTTC. The chain links TRBV2 to TRBJ2-1; 8 bases match TRBD2. V lost 8 bases, J lost 9 bases, and 9 bases stayed unmatched. Germline CDR1 SNHLY, CDR2 FYNNEI. This CDR3 has 13 residues.

This chain uses TRBV5-1 with TRBJ2-1; 8 positions agree with TRBD1. This CDR3 contains 16 residues. The J segment lost 3 bases and the V segment lost 7 bases, leaving 12 bases of the junction unmatched. Germline V gives CDR1 SGHRS, CDR2 YFSETQ. The CDR3 DNA reads TGCGCCAGCCAGGGGGCAATTGGGGCGGGCTACAATGAGCAGTTCTTC. As protein: CASQGAIGAGYNEQFF. The full variable domain, completed using reference TRBV5-1 and TRBJ2-1, is KAGVTQTPRYLIKTRGQQVTLSCSPISGHRSVSWYQQTPGQGLQFLFEYFSETQRNKGNFPGRFSGRQFSNSRSEMNVSTLELGDSALYLCASQGAIGAGYNEQFFGPGTRLTVL.

V gene TRBV4-3 combines with J gene TRBJ2-5; TRBD2 agrees at 7 bases. This CDR3 region has 16 residues. Germline lookup yields CDR1 LGHNA and CDR2 YSLEER. V gave up 5 bases and J gave up 2 bases; unmatched junction bases: 11. The CDR3 spells CASSASVPGGQETQYF. Here the CDR3 DNA reads TGCGCCAGCAGCGCGAGTGTCCCGGGAGGTCAAGAGACCCAGTACTTC.